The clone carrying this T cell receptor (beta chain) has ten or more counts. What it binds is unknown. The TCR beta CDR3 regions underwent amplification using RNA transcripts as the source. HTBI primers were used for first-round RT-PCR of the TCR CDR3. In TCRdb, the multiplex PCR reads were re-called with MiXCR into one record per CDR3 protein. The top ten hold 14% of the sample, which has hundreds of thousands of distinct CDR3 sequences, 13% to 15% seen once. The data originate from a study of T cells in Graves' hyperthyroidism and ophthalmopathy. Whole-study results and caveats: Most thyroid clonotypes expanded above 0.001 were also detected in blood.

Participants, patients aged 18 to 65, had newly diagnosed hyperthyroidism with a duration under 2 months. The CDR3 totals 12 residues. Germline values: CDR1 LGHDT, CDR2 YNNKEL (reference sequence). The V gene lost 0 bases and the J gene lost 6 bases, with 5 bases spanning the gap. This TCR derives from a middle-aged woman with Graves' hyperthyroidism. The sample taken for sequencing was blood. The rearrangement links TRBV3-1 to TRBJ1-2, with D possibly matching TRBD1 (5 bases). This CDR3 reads CASSQEGDGYTF. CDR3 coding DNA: TGTGCCAGCAGCCAAGAGGGGGATGGCTACACCTTC.